These 31 T cell receptor beta chains share one sample of origin, sequenced in a study of T-cell reconstitution after alpha-beta-depleted transplantation in children. TCRbeta library construction was performed incorporating unique molecular identifiers. TCRdb processed the PCR reads anew with MiXCR; each CDR3 protein has one entry. The sample holds 140,000 or so distinct CDR3 sequences, around 8.5% seen once. Sample: PBMCs, mostly from graft donor cells, taken 180 days after TCRalphabeta/CD19-depleted stem cell transplant. The receptors derive from a female patient under 10 years old who had a stem cell transplant for congenital amegakaryocytic thrombocytopenia, so the T cells may come from the graft donor.

The gene calls are TRBV20-1 and TRBJ1-2; D is unclear. V lost 6 bases and J lost 8, with 22 bases in between. CDR3 size: 14 residues. CDR1 is DFQATT and CDR2 is SNEGSKA in the germline V gene (reference sequence). CDR3 bases: TGCAGTGCAAAACCGGGAGGAGATATTAGGGGCTACACCTTC. Its translation is CSAKPGGDIRGYTF.

CDR3 sequence: CASPPPGRACYSGANVLTF. The CDR3 nucleotides are TGTGCCAGCCCCCCCCCCGGGCGTGCCTGTTACTCTGGGGCCAACGTCCTGACTTTC. The chain links TRBV7-1 to TRBJ2-6; no reliable D call. TRBV7-1 is an open reading frame whose function is uncertain. CDR3 length: 19 amino acids. Deletions cut 8 bases from V and 0 bases from J, with 23 bases between.

This clonotype was counted many times. The chain recombines TRBV14 with TRBJ2-1, with 7 bases that match TRBD2. Germline trimming cut 5 bases from V and 3 bases from J; bases unmatched to any gene: 10. Looked up from germline, CDR1 is SGHDN and CDR2 is FVKESK. The CDR3 has 16 amino acids. CDR3 sequence reads: CASSTGLGEYYNEQFF. CDR3 in DNA: TGTGCCAGCAGCACCGGACTAGGGGAATACTACAATGAGCAGTTCTTC.

This clonotype was counted many times. The chain couples TRBV20-1 to TRBJ2-4, with D perhaps matching TRBD2 (5 bases). V shed 1 base and J shed 6 bases, with 10 bases lying between them. The germline gives CDR1 DFQATT, CDR2 SNEGSKA (reference sequence). The CDR3 spans 13 residues. Here the CDR3 reads CSARVDGINIQYF. Written as DNA, the CDR3 is TGCAGTGCTAGAGTCGACGGGATAAACATTCAGTACTTC.

This clonotype was found a few times. The chain combines TRBV11-2 with TRBJ2-7; D perhaps matches TRBD1 (6 bases). Trimming took 5 bases from V and 2 from J, leaving 10 bases between them. The CDR3 has 13 amino acids. Germline V CDR1 and CDR2: SGHAT, FQNNGV. DNA of the CDR3: TGTGCCAGCAGCCCCCAGGGGACCTACGAGCAGTACTTC. Protein product: CASSPQGTYEQYF.

This clonotype was recorded at least ten times. This chain uses TRBV7-9 with TRBJ2-7; TRBD1 matches 10 bases. The CDR3 loop spans 15 amino acids. Germline CDR1 and CDR2: SEHNR and FQNEAQ (reference sequence). V shed 4 bases and J 5 bases; nucleotides not matched to a gene: 8. This chain's CDR3 is CASSWPGQGKNEQYF. For the CDR3, the DNA is TGTGCCAGCAGCTGGCCGGGACAGGGGAAGAACGAGCAGTACTTC. The entire variable domain, with the rest obtained from reference TRBV7-9 and TRBJ2-7, is as follows: DTGVSQNPRHKITKRGQNVTFRCDPISEHNRLYWYRQTLGQGPEFLTYFQNEAQLEKSRLLSDRFSAERPKGSFSTLEIQRTEQGDSAMYLCASSWPGQGKNEQYFGPGTRLTVT.

This clonotype was picked up many times. CDR3 bases: TGTGCCAGCACACCCGCTGGCACAGATACGCAGTATTTT. Translating gives CASTPAGTDTQYF. The rearrangement joins TRBV28 to TRBJ2-3; D remains ambiguous. Germline CDR1 and CDR2: MDHEN and SYDVKM. CDR3 length equals 13 residues. V shed 7 bases and J shed 1 base, with 9 bases lying between them.

This clonotype was seen at least ten times. CDR3 sequence (DNA): TGTGCCAGCGCCTGGGACGTAGGATACGAGCAGTACTTC. It translates to CASAWDVGYEQYF. The chain recombines TRBV7-2 with TRBJ2-7; D may match TRBD1 or TRBD2 (5 bases each). This CDR3 has 13 residues. The V end was cut by 8 bases, the J end by 4 bases, with 15 bases between. Germline assignment: CDR1 SGHTA and CDR2 FQGNSA.

In its sample, this clonotype was seen many times. V and J are TRBV5-1 and TRBJ2-5; D possibly corresponds to TRBD2 (6 bases). Trimming cost V 2 bases and J 4 bases, with 9 bases left between them. The CDR3 spans 13 residues. Germline CDR1 reads SGHRS; CDR2 reads YFSETQ. The CDR3 DNA sequence: TGCGCCAGCAGCTTATCGGAGGGAGAGACCCAGTACTTC. Translated, it gives CASSLSEGETQYF.

This clonotype was found many times. The chain links TRBV12-3 or TRBV12-4 to TRBJ2-1; 7 bases match TRBD2. The CDR3 loop spans 15 amino acids. V dropped 7 bases and J dropped 8; count of bases not matched to a gene: 14. The CDR3 bases are TGTGCCAGCACCTCAAGCGGGATCTTGAGTTATGAGCAGTTCTTC. It is translated as CASTSSGILSYEQFF.

This clonotype was seen repeatedly, ten times or more. The V and J genes are TRBV6-5 and TRBJ1-1, with 8 positions matching TRBD1. This CDR3 has 13 residues. Germline V gene data show CDR1 as MNHEY and CDR2 as SVGAGI. V lost 2 bases and J lost 11; bases outside the gene matches: 7. The CDR3 nucleotides read TGTGCCAGCAGTTACGGGATTCCAGGGGGCGCTTTCTTT. Translation gives CASSYGIPGGAFF.

The table lists this clonotype with many counts. The gene calls are TRBV7-8 and TRBJ2-1; D remains ambiguous. The germline CDR1 and CDR2 sequences are SGHVS and FQNEAQ. V was shortened by 2 bases and J by 4 bases, with 9 bases between the two germline ends. The CDR3 is made up of 14 amino acids. The CDR3 is CASSLWSVYNEQFF. DNA for the CDR3: TGTGCCAGCAGCTTATGGTCGGTTTACAATGAGCAGTTCTTC.

This clonotype showed up just a few times. The V call is TRBV7-9, the J call TRBJ2-5; unclear D gene. Germline CDR1 reads SEHNR; CDR2 reads FQNEAQ (reference sequence). The CDR3 has 13 residues. Between the trimmed V and J ends, which lost 5 bases and 5 bases, there was a span of 12 bases. The CDR3 here is CASSRKPSETQYF. CDR3 DNA: TGTGCCAGCAGCCGGAAGCCGAGCGAGACCCAGTACTTC.

Ten or more counts support this clonotype. This sequence joins TRBV12-3 or TRBV12-4 and TRBJ1-1; TRBD1 matches 7 bases. V lost 4 bases to trimming and J lost 5 bases; unmatched junction nucleotides: 7. The length of the CDR3 is 14 residues. This chain's CDR3 is CASSSWTGGTEAFF. The CDR3 bases are TGTGCCAGCAGTTCATGGACAGGAGGGACTGAAGCTTTCTTT.

V is TRBV5-1 and J is TRBJ2-7; D may match TRBD1 or TRBD2 (5 bases each). The CDR3 extends over 15 amino acids. The germline CDR1 and CDR2 sequences are SGHRS and YFSETQ. Between the trimmed V and J ends, which lost 0 bases and 6 bases, there was a span of 16 bases. This chain's CDR3 is CASSLEGDLLTEQYF. DNA of the CDR3: TGCGCCAGCAGCTTGGAAGGGGACCTCCTAACCGAGCAGTACTTC.

This clonotype occurred a few times. The chain has TRBV6-1 and TRBJ2-2; 10 nucleotides agree with TRBD1. J lost 5 bases, V lost 7 bases, and 7 bases had no gene match. Germline assignment: CDR1 MNHNS and CDR2 SASEGT. The CDR3 loop spans 15 amino acids. The CDR3 nucleotides read TGTGCCAGCACCAGGGGACAGGGGCCGACCGGGGAGCTGTTTTTT. The encoded protein is CASTRGQGPTGELFF.

This clonotype was seen ten or more times. The rearrangement links TRBV7-8 to TRBJ1-1; no definite D call. Trimming shortened V by 8 bases and J by 0 bases, and 16 bases separated the two germline ends. This CDR3 spans 15 amino acids. CDR1 and CDR2 (germline): SGHVS, FQNEAQ. The CDR3 region is CASHPRSLLNTEAFF. The CDR3 DNA reads as TGTGCCAGCCATCCACGGTCCCTTTTGAACACTGAAGCTTTCTTT.

This clonotype was found a few times. This sequence joins TRBV19 and TRBJ2-1; D perhaps matches TRBD2 (6 bases). The CDR3 has 14 residues. CDR1 and CDR2 (germline): LNHDA, SQIVND (reference sequence). V shed 6 bases and J shed 0 bases, with 9 bases lying between them. The CDR3 coding sequence is TGTGCCAGTAGGGGACTGAGCTCCTACAATGAGCAGTTCTTC. The encoded protein is CASRGLSSYNEQFF.

This clonotype was found many times. The genes are TRBV5-6 and TRBJ2-1, with D perhaps TRBD1 or TRBD2 (5 bases each). CDR1 and CDR2 from the germline V gene are SGHDT and YYEEEE. The CDR3 loop spans 15 amino acids. V gave up 5 bases and J gave up 2 bases, with 14 bases separating them. CDR3 in amino acids: CASSPGTGTYNEQFF. As DNA, the CDR3 is TGTGCCAGCAGTCCCGGGACGGGGACCTACAATGAGCAGTTCTTC.

There are many counts of this clonotype. The gene calls are TRBV9 and TRBJ2-2, with 8 bases identical to TRBD2. The CDR3 loop spans 15 amino acids. Per the germline V gene, CDR1 is SGDLS and CDR2 is YYNGEE. V lost 4 bases to trimming and J lost 6 bases; unmatched junction nucleotides: 8. The DNA of the CDR3 is TGTGCCAGCAGCCCCCGGACTAGCTTTCCCGGGGAGCTGTTTTTT. The encoded protein is CASSPRTSFPGELFF.

This clonotype was counted many times. The chain recombines TRBV20-1 with TRBJ1-6; TRBD1 might be the D (5 bases). Looked up from germline, CDR1 is DFQATT and CDR2 is SNEGSKA (reference sequence). V was shortened by 3 bases and J by 6 bases, with 9 bases between the two germline ends. The CDR3 length is 13 residues. The DNA of the CDR3 is TGCAGTGCTAGGGGGCAAACTAATTCACCCCTCCACTTT. Translation: CSARGQTNSPLHF.

V and J are TRBV7-8 and TRBJ2-1; the match to TRBD1 covers 10 bases. The CDR3 has 15 amino acids. Losses at the gene ends were 5 bases for V and 7 bases for J; bases not matched to a gene: 8. Germline-derived CDR1 and CDR2 are SGHVS and FQNEAQ. The CDR3 DNA follows: TGTGCCAGCAGCGCAGGACAGGGGGGACTGAATGAGCAGTTCTTC. It specifies CASSAGQGGLNEQFF.

This clonotype turned up a few times. This chain links TRBV6-5 with TRBJ2-5; D not resolved. Germline V gives CDR1 MNHEY, CDR2 SVGAGI. The germline V and J ends were trimmed by 8 bases and 5 bases, with 9 bases remaining between them. The CDR3 extends over 11 amino acids. CDR3 protein: CASATGETQYF. The DNA for the CDR3 is TGTGCCAGCGCCACCGGGGAGACCCAGTACTTC.

This clonotype was recorded at least ten times. The chain carries TRBV12-3 or TRBV12-4 and TRBJ2-1, with TRBD2 as a possible D gene (6 bases). The CDR3 loop spans 12 amino acids. Between the trimmed V and J ends, which lost 1 base and 8 bases, there was a span of 6 bases. CDR3 residues: CASSLGGDEQFF. The CDR3 bases are TGTGCCAGCAGTTTAGGGGGGGATGAGCAGTTCTTC.

This clonotype was detected ten times or more. This chain uses TRBV20-1 with TRBJ1-4; 7 positions match TRBD1. Trimming took 4 bases from V and 0 from J; bases not matched to a gene: 14. CDR1 DFQATT and CDR2 SNEGSKA come from the germline V gene (reference sequence). The CDR3 spans 18 residues. The CDR3 sequence: CSATRDSSIIATNEKLFF. The CDR3 region has the DNA TGCAGTGCTACCCGGGACAGCAGTATCATTGCAACTAATGAAAAACTGTTTTTT.

In its sample, this clonotype was seen many times. The V call is TRBV27, the J call TRBJ1-5; D is unresolved. Germline CDR1 MNHEY, CDR2 SMNVEV (reference sequence). Trimming cost V 4 bases and J 6 bases, with 10 bases left between them. The CDR3 totals 13 residues. The CDR3 DNA is TGTGCCAGCAGTTCCATGTTAAGTCAGCCCCAGCATTTT. Protein: CASSSMLSQPQHF.

As DNA, the CDR3 is TGTGCCAGCAGCTTAGCGTCGGGGGTAACAGATACGCAGTATTTT. Amino acids: CASSLASGVTDTQYF. The V and J genes are TRBV11-2 and TRBJ2-3; possibly TRBD2 for D (6 bases). CDR1 is SGHAT, CDR2 FQNNGV, per germline. This CDR3 region has 15 residues. V lost 1 base and J lost 3, with 11 bases in between.

At least ten counts were recorded for this clonotype. The rearrangement uses TRBV20-1 and TRBJ2-2; D may match TRBD1 or TRBD2 (6 bases each). The germline V gene has CDR1 DFQATT and CDR2 SNEGSKA (reference sequence). CDR3 size: 12 residues. V lost 6 bases and J lost 6, with 11 bases in between. The CDR3 nucleotides are TGCAGTGCCCGTGGGGGGCCCGGGGAGCTGTTTTTT. Amino acids: CSARGGPGELFF.

Ten or more counts support this clonotype. The rearrangement joins TRBV7-9 to TRBJ2-3, with TRBD2 identical over 8 bases. The CDR3 has 15 amino acids. With 5 bases clipped from V and 6 bases from J, the junction kept 10 bases outside the gene matches. In germline, CDR1 is SEHNR, CDR2 FQNEAQ (reference sequence). The DNA of the CDR3 is TGTGCCAGCAGCCCACCGGGACTAGAGGTGGATACGCAGTATTTT. It translates to CASSPPGLEVDTQYF. Complete variable domain (other parts from reference TRBV7-9 and TRBJ2-3): DTGVSQNPRHKITKRGQNVTFRCDPISEHNRLYWYRQTLGQGPEFLTYFQNEAQLEKSRLLSDRFSAERPKGSFSTLEIQRTEQGDSAMYLCASSPPGLEVDTQYFGPGTRLTVL.

This sequence joins TRBV12-3 or TRBV12-4 and TRBJ2-3, with 7 bases aligning to TRBD2. Losses at the gene ends were 3 bases for V and 2 bases for J; bases not matched to a gene: 5. This CDR3 region has 15 residues. The CDR3 nucleotides are TGTGCCAGCAGTTTGGGGCGGGGGAACACAGATACGCAGTATTTT. Translating gives CASSLGRGNTDTQYF.

This clonotype was recorded at least ten times. The chain couples TRBV6-5 to TRBJ1-5; D uncertain. V was trimmed by 2 bases and J by 6 bases, leaving 8 bases between them. This CDR3 comprises 13 residues. The germline CDR1 and CDR2 sequences are MNHEY and SVGAGI. CDR3 loop: CASSYTGSQPQHF. DNA of the CDR3: TGTGCCAGCAGTTACACGGGGTCTCAGCCCCAGCATTTT.